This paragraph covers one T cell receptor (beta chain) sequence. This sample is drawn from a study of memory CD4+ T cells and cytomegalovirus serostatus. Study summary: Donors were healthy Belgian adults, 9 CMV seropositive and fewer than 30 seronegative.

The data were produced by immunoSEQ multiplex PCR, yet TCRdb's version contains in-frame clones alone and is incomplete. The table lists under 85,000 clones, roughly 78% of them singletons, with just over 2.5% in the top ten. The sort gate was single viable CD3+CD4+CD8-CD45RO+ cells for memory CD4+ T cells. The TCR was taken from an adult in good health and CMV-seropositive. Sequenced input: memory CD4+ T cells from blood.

The DNA of the CDR3 is TGTGCCAGTAAAGGACAGGCCCGGGGTGATTCACCCCTCCACTTT. It codes for CASKGQARGDSPLHF. This chain connects TRBV19 to TRBJ1-6; 7 bases map to TRBD1. From germline, CDR1 is LNHDA and CDR2 SQIVND (reference sequence). J was trimmed by 8 bases and V by 7 bases; bases with no gene match: 11. CDR3 length: 15 residues.